This entry describes one T cell receptor beta chain. Its specificity is not known. The isolated RNA, all of it, was reverse transcribed, so expressed TCRB transcripts were what got sequenced. This table comes from immunoSEQ multiplex PCR, and its TCRdb copy is limited to in-frame clones, with some not included. The sample holds roughly 290,000 clones, 15% seen once. Trimming removed 6 bases at V and 3 bases at J, with 12 bases between. The CDR3 spans 13 residues. Looked up from germline, CDR1 is MNHEY and CDR2 is SVGAGI. Via CD45RO/CCR7/CD25/CD127/CD95/CD27, cells of the CD4+ naive, central memory, regulatory and stem cell-like memory subsets were sorted. The data are from a study of beta chain features in type 1 diabetes. Overall study results and limits: Significant though moderate, a shortening of TCRB CDR3s appeared in all four CD4+ subsets of Type 1 diabetes patients. There were fewer insertions and more deletions at the VDJ junctions of type 1 diabetes patients.

This sequence was found in a man between 18 and 29 years old with type 1 diabetes. Sequencing used naive CD4+ T cells from blood. The V gene is TRBV6-5, the J gene TRBJ2-7; possibly TRBD2 for D (6 bases). CDR3 sequence reads: CASSRDSHYEQYF. CDR3 bases: TGTGCCAGCAGCCGGGACTCACACTACGAGCAGTACTTC.